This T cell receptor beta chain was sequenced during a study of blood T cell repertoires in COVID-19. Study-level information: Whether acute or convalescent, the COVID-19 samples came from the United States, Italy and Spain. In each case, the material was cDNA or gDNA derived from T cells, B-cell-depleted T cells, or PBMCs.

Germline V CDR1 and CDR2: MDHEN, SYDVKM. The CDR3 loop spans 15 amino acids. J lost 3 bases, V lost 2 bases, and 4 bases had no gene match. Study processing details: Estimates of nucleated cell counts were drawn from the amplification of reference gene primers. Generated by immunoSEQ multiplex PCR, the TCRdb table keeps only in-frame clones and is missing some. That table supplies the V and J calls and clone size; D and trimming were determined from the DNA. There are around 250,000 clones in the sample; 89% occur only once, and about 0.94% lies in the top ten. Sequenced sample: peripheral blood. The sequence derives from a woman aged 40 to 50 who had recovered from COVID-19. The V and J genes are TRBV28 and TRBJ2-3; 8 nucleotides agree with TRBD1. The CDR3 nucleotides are TGTGCCAGCAGTTTAACTCAGGGGGCAACAGATACGCAGTATTTT. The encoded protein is CASSLTQGATDTQYF.